Listed here is a single T cell receptor (beta chain). Antigen specificity is unknown. The data derive from a study of CD8 T cells in ankylosing spondylitis. Quantitative 5'-RACE with molecular barcodes was used to make the TCR beta libraries. MiXCR was run by TCRdb on the 5' RACE reads, yielding one entry per CDR3 protein. The sample gives around 140,000 distinct CDR3 sequences, about 15% of which show up once; roughly a third is in the top ten. Trimming removed 5 bases at V and 9 bases at J, with 8 bases between. CDR3 length equals 11 residues. Germline CDR1 MNHEY, CDR2 SMNVEV (reference sequence). Study-wide findings and caveats: Ankylosing spondylitis blood appeared to carry a characteristic TCR beta motif of several highly homologous variants.

This TCR derives from a male donor with ankylosing spondylitis. The genes are TRBV27 and TRBJ2-1; D gene unclear. The material sequenced was blood, either unsorted or a sorted T cell fraction (not recorded which). The DNA of the CDR3 is TGTGCCAGCAGTAATGGCGGTGAGCAGTTCTTC. Its translation: CASSNGGEQFF.